This T cell receptor (beta chain) was profiled in a study of PD-L1 blockade in urothelial cancer. Described time point: peripheral blood 6 weeks after treatment start. Generated by immunoSEQ multiplex PCR, the TCRdb table keeps only in-frame clones and is missing some. The sample carries around 33,000 clones, approximately 90% recorded once. CDR1 is SGHRS and CDR2 is YFSETQ in the germline V gene. The CDR3 has 16 residues. Unmatched junction bases numbered 8, after V lost 0 bases and J lost 3 bases. This sequence originates from a man at least 80 years old with urothelial cancer. The specimen comprised PBMCs, sampled around atezolizumab (anti-PD-L1) treatment. This chain uses TRBV5-1 with TRBJ2-5; TRBD1 aligns across 7 bases. CDR3 nucleotides: TGCGCCAGCAGCTTGGTTACAGGGGCCAAAAAAGAGACCCAGTACTTC. It encodes CASSLVTGAKKETQYF.